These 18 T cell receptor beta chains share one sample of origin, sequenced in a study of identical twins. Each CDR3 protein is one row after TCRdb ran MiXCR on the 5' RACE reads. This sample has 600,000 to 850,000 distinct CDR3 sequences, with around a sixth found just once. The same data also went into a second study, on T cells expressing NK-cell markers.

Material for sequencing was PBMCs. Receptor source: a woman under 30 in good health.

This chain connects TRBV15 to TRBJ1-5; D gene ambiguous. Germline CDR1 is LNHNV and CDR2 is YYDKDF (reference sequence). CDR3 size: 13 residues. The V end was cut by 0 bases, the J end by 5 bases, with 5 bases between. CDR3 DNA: TGTGCCACCAGCAGAGACACCTATCAGCCCCAGCATTTT. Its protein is CATSRDTYQPQHF.

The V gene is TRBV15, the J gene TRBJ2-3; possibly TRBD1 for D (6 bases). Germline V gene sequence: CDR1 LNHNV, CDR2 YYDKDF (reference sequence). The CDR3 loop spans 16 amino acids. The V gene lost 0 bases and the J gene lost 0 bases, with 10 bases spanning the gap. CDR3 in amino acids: CATSRDLTGSTDTQYF. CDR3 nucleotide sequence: TGTGCCACCAGCAGAGATCTTACAGGGAGCACAGATACGCAGTATTTT. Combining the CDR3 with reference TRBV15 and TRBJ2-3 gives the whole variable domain DAMVIQNPRYQVTQFGKPVTLSCSQTLNHNVMYWYQQKSSQAPKLLFHYYDKDFNNEADTPDNFQSRRPNTSFCFLDIRSPGLGDTAMYLCATSRDLTGSTDTQYFGPGTRLTVL.

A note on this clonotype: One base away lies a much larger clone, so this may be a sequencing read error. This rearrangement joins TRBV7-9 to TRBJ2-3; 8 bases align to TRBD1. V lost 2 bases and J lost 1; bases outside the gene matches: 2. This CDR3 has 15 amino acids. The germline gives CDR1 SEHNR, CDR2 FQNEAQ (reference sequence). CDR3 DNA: TGTGCCAGCAGCTTACGGACAGGGCGCACAGATACGCAGTATTTT. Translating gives CASSLRTGRTDTQYF.

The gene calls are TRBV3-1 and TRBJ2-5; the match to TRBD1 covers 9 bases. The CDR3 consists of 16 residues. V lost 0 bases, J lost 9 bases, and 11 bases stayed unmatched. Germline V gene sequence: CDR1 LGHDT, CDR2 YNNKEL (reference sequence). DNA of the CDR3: TGTGCCAGCAGCCAAGAATCTTACGGACAGGGGAATCCCCAGTACTTC. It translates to CASSQESYGQGNPQYF.

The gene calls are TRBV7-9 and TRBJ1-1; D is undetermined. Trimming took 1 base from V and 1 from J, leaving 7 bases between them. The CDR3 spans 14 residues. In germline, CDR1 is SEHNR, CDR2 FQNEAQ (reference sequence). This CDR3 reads CASSLGTSNTEAFF. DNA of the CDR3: TGTGCCAGCAGCTTAGGGACTTCGAACACTGAAGCTTTCTTT.

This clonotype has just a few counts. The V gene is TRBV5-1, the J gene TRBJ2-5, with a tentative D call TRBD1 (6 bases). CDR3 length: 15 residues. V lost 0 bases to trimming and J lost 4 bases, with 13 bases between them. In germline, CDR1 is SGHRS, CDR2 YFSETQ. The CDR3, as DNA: TGCGCCAGCAGCTTGGACGGGACATTAACAGAGACCCAGTACTTC. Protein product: CASSLDGTLTETQYF.

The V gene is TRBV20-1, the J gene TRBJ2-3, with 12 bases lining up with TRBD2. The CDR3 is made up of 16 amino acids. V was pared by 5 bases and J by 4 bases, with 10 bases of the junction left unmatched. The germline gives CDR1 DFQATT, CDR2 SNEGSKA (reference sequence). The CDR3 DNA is TGCAGTGCTCCAGGGGCTAGCGGGGGGGCAGCAGATACGCAGTATTTT. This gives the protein CSAPGASGGAADTQYF.

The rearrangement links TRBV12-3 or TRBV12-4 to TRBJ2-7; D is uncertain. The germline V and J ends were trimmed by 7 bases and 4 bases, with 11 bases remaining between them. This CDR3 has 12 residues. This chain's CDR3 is CASNQRGYEQYF. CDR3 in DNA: TGTGCCAGCAACCAGCGTGGGTACGAGCAGTACTTC.

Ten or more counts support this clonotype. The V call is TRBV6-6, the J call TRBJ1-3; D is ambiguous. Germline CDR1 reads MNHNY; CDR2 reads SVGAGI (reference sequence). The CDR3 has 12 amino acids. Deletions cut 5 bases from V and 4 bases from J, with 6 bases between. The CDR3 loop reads CASSVQGNTIYF. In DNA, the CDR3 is TGTGCCAGCAGTGTTCAGGGAAACACCATATATTTT.

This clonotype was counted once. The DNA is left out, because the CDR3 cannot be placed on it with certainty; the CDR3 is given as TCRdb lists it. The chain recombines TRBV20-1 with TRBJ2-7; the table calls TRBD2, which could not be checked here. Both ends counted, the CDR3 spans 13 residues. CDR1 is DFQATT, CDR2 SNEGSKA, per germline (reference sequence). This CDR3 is CSATRDFRGEQYF.

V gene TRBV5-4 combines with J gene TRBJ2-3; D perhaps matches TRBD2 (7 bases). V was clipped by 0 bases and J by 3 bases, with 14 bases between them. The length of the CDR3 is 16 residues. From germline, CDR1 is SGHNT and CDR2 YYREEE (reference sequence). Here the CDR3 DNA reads TGTGCCAGCAGCTTGGTGGGGGCGGGGGCGACAGATACGCAGTATTTT. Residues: CASSLVGAGATDTQYF.

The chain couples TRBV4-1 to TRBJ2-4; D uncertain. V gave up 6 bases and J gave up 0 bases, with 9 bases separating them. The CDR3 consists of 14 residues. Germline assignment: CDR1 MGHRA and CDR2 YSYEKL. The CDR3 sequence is CASRGTIAKNIQYF. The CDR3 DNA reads TGCGCCAGCAGGGGAACAATAGCCAAAAACATTCAGTACTTC.

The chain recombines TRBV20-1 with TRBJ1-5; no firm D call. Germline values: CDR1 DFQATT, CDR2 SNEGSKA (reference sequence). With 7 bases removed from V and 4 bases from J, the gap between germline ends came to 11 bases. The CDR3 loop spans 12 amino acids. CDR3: CSVGGRNQPQHF. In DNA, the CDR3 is TGCAGTGTCGGTGGGAGGAATCAGCCCCAGCATTTT.

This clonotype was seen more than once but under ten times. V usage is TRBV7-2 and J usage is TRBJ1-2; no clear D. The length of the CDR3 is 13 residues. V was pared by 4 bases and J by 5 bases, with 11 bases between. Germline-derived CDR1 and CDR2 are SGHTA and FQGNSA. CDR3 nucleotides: TGTGCCAGCAGCTCCACGAATGGGTATGGCTACACCTTC. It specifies CASSSTNGYGYTF.

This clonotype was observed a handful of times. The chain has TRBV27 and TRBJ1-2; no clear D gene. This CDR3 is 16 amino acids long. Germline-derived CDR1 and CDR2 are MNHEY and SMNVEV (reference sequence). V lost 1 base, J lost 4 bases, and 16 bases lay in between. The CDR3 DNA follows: TGTGCCAGCAGTTTATTAGGAGTTACTATGGGCTATGGCTACACCTTC. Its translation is CASSLLGVTMGYGYTF.

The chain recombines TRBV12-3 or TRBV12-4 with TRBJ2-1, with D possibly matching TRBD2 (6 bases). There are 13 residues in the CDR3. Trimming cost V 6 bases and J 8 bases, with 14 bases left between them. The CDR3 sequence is CASRYLSGDEQFF. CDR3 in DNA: TGTGCCAGCAGGTACCTCTCGGGGGATGAGCAGTTCTTC.

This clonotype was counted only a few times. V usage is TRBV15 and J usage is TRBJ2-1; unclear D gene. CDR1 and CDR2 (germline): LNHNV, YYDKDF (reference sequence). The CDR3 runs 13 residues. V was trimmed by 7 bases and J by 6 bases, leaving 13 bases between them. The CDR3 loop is CATKQTLSNEQFF. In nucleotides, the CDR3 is TGTGCCACCAAGCAAACCCTCTCCAATGAGCAGTTCTTC.

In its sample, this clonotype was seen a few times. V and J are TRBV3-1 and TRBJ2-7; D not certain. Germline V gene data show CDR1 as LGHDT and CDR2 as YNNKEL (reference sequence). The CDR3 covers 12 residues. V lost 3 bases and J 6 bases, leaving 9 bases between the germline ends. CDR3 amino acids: CASSQPFGEQYF. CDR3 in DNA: TGTGCCAGCAGCCAGCCCTTTGGCGAGCAGTACTTC.